This entry features one TCR beta chain sequence. The data stem from a study of blood T cell repertoires in COVID-19. Study overall: Italy, Spain and the United States were the sources of the convalescent and acute COVID-19 samples.

Germline trimming cut 4 bases from V and 10 bases from J; bases unmatched to any gene: 6. Per germline, CDR1 MNHEY and CDR2 SVGEGT. This CDR3 is 15 amino acids long. Clones were sequenced by immunoSEQ multiplex PCR, and TCRdb holds only the in-frame ones, with some missing. The data hold about 180,000 clones, with roughly nine tenths observed a single time. Input material: peripheral blood. V is TRBV6-2 or TRBV6-3 and J is TRBJ2-1; 14 bases line up with TRBD2. The TCR comes from a man younger than 35 who had recovered from COVID-19. CDR3 amino acids: CASSLGLAGAREQFF. CDR3 DNA sequence: TGTGCCAGCAGTTTGGGACTAGCGGGAGCTCGAGAGCAGTTCTTC.